One and the same sample provided the 4 T cell receptor beta chains below, sequenced in a study of shared clonotypes between healthy human individuals. Generated by immunoSEQ multiplex PCR, the TCRdb table keeps only in-frame clones and is missing some. The data contain over 850,000 clones, around three quarters of them singletons. Sample: memory CD4+ T cells from PBMCs. Subset reported: CD45RA-negative fraction. The source is a young man in good health. Some clones in this sample may be carry-over from other donors' samples.

The CDR3 sequence is CATPGDRLYDRDRTYNEQFF. The CDR3 DNA reads TGTGCCACTCCGGGGGACAGGCTCTACGATCGCGATCGCACCTACAATGAGCAGTTCTTC. This chain links TRBV6-4 with TRBJ2-1; 8 nucleotides align to TRBD1. Trimming at V came to 10 bases and at J to 2 bases, leaving 25 bases not matched to a gene. The length of the CDR3 is 20 residues. Germline values: CDR1 MRHNA, CDR2 SNTAGT.

The chain employs TRBV9 and TRBJ2-5, with 12 bases aligning to TRBD2. Germline values: CDR1 SGDLS, CDR2 YYNGEE. The CDR3 is 15 amino acids. Losses at the gene ends were 4 bases for V and 7 bases for J; bases not matched to a gene: 8. The DNA of the CDR3 is TGTGCCAGCAGCCCACCCTCTAGCGGGGGGGGGACCCAGTACTTC. It encodes CASSPPSSGGGTQYF.

Remarks on this clone: Other DNA variants within this sample encode the same CDR3. The chain links TRBV6-1 to TRBJ2-3; 10 nucleotides line up with TRBD2. This CDR3 has 14 amino acids. Germline V gene sequence: CDR1 MNHNS, CDR2 SASEGT. Germline trimming cut 8 bases from V and 3 bases from J; bases unmatched to any gene: 5. The CDR3 coding sequence is TGTGCCAGCTCGTCTAGCGGGAGAACAGATACGCAGTATTTT. Amino acid sequence: CASSSSGRTDTQYF.

The chain joins TRBV5-1 to TRBJ2-1, with D possibly matching TRBD2 (5 bases). This CDR3 comprises 15 residues. V lost 0 bases, J lost 3 bases, and 10 bases lay in between. From germline, CDR1 is SGHRS and CDR2 YFSETQ. CDR3 in amino acids: CASSLAGGIYNEQFF. For the CDR3, the DNA is TGCGCCAGCAGCTTGGCCGGAGGTATCTACAATGAGCAGTTCTTC.